This entry features one T cell receptor (beta chain) sequence. Its antigen is unknown. The PCR was carried out with 60 Vbeta primers and 13 Jbeta primers. TCRdb's table, derived via immunoSEQ multiplex PCR, lists solely in-frame clones and lacks some. This table has some 52,000 clones, about three quarters appearing once. Sampled while nominally healthy, donors likely had unrecorded immune exposures. The data derive from a study of cytomegalovirus exposure and HLA in healthy donors. Points from the study as a whole: Researchers reported in a later analysis that common viral pathogens appeared linked to several top clusters.

There are 14 residues in the CDR3. Germline assignment: CDR1 SGHRS and CDR2 YFSETQ. Trimming left V 0 bases short and J 0 bases short, with 4 bases between. Sequencing input: PBMCs. This receptor was taken from a woman between 50 and 59 years old in good health and CMV-seronegative. The chain carries TRBV5-1 and TRBJ1-3; D is undetermined. CDR3 in amino acids: CASSLDSSGNTIYF. CDR3 DNA: TGCGCCAGCAGCTTGGACTCCTCTGGAAACACCATATATTTT.